This record concerns one T cell receptor (beta chain) sequence. The method was immunoSEQ multiplex PCR; TCRdb's version includes in-frame clones alone and lacks a portion of them. The sample comprises hundreds of thousands of clones, roughly 80% of which are singletons, and about 6% rests with the top ten. Germline lookup yields CDR1 SGHDT and CDR2 YYEEEE. The CDR3 extends over 11 amino acids. V lost 4 bases and J 5 bases, leaving 6 bases between the germline ends. These data come from a study of cytomegalovirus exposure and HLA in healthy donors. Sequencing input: PBMCs. The receptor comes from a woman aged 18-29 years in good health and CMV-seronegative. This sequence joins TRBV5-6 and TRBJ2-5; tentatively, D is TRBD2 (6 bases). The CDR3 nucleotides read TGTGCCAGCAGCGGGGGGGAGACCCAGTACTTC. It translates to CASSGGETQYF.